What follows are 19 T cell receptor beta chains derived from one specimen sequenced in a study of cytomegalovirus exposure and HLA in healthy donors. PCR used 60 Vbeta primers and 13 Jbeta primers. Produced via immunoSEQ multiplex PCR; TCRdb's table is partial and in-frame only. The table shows approximately 150,000 clones, with roughly 80% occurring only once. The sequenced material came from PBMCs. The receptor source for this set is a male donor in good health and CMV-seronegative.

The chain employs TRBV18 and TRBJ2-6; the D is unclear. The V end was cut by 3 bases, the J end by 2 bases, with 2 bases between. The V gene's germline CDR1 is KGHSH and CDR2 LQKENI. The CDR3 runs 13 residues. The CDR3: CASSPTGANVLTF. For the CDR3, the DNA is TGTGCCAGCTCACCTACTGGGGCCAACGTCCTGACTTTC.

The gene calls are TRBV6-6 and TRBJ1-3; D not certain. Germline V gene data show CDR1 as MNHNY and CDR2 as SVGAGI (reference sequence). The CDR3 has 15 amino acids. The germline V and J ends were trimmed by 5 bases and 0 bases, with 11 bases remaining between them. CDR3 in DNA: TGTGCCAGCAGTCCCAATTGGAGCTCTGGAAACACCATATATTTT. Translated: CASSPNWSSGNTIYF.

The V call is TRBV27, the J call TRBJ1-5, with 7 nucleotides matching TRBD1. In germline, CDR1 is MNHEY, CDR2 SMNVEV (reference sequence). The CDR3 has 14 residues. With V trimmed by 8 bases and J by 4 bases, 8 bases remained unmatched. The CDR3 is CASGQSRGNQPQHF. The CDR3 region has the DNA TGTGCCAGCGGGCAGAGCAGGGGGAATCAGCCCCAGCATTTT.

The genes are TRBV9 and TRBJ1-5; tentative D call: TRBD1 (5 bases). CDR3 length equals 14 residues. Trimming stripped 3 bases from V and 6 bases from J, with 13 bases between. In germline, CDR1 is SGDLS, CDR2 YYNGEE. CDR3 residues: CASSAVQDGQPQHF. CDR3 coding DNA: TGTGCCAGCAGCGCCGTACAGGATGGTCAGCCCCAGCATTTT. The full variable domain, with the rest looked up from reference TRBV9 and TRBJ1-5, is DSGVTQTPKHLITATGQRVTLRCSPRSGDLSVYWYQQSLDQGLQFLIQYYNGEERAKGNILERFSAQQFPDLHSELNLSSLELGDSALYFCASSAVQDGQPQHFGDGTRLSIL.

The chain is built from TRBV7-7 and TRBJ2-1; 10 bases fit TRBD2. The CDR3 sequence is 15 residues long. With 5 bases clipped from V and 9 bases from J, the junction kept 10 bases outside the gene matches. CDR1 and CDR2 (germline): SSHAT, FNYEAQ (reference sequence). The CDR3 DNA reads as TGTGCCAGCAGCCTCGGACTAGCGGAGAGGGGTGAGCAGTTCTTC. Amino acids: CASSLGLAERGEQFF. The full variable domain, with the rest looked up from reference TRBV7-7 and TRBJ2-1, is GAGVSQSPRYKVTKRGQDVTLRCDPISSHATLYWYQQALGQGPEFLTYFNYEAQPDKSGLPSDRFSAERPEGSISTLTIQRTEQRDSAMYRCASSLGLAERGEQFFGPGTRLTVL.

The genes are TRBV6-6 and TRBJ1-4; D might be TRBD1 (6 bases). Germline V gives CDR1 MNHNY, CDR2 SVGAGI (reference sequence). The CDR3 length is 14 residues. V shed 5 bases and J shed 3 bases, with 10 bases lying between them. CDR3 amino acids: CASSPGAANEKLFF. The DNA of the CDR3 is TGTGCCAGCAGTCCAGGGGCAGCTAATGAAAAACTGTTTTTT.

The chain links TRBV7-9 to TRBJ2-5, with 9 bases lining up with TRBD1. CDR3 length: 14 residues. V was pared by 6 bases and J by 5 bases, with 7 bases of the junction left unmatched. Per germline, CDR1 SEHNR and CDR2 FQNEAQ (reference sequence). The CDR3 nucleotides are TGTGCCAGCAGGTCACAGGGGGCAGGGGAGACCCAGTACTTC. This sequence encodes CASRSQGAGETQYF.

The V and J genes are TRBV27 and TRBJ2-4; 8 nucleotides match TRBD1. From germline, CDR1 is MNHEY and CDR2 SMNVEV (reference sequence). V shed 3 bases and J 8 bases; nucleotides not matched to a gene: 9. The CDR3 length is 15 residues. Here the CDR3 reads CASSFRFGQGDIQYF. DNA of the CDR3: TGTGCCAGCAGTTTCCGATTCGGACAGGGAGACATTCAGTACTTC.

The CDR3 coding sequence is TGTGCCAGCAGCTTAGGGTGGACAGGGGAATCCCTCTCTGGGGCCAACGTCCTGACTTTC. Protein product: CASSLGWTGESLSGANVLTF. This chain joins TRBV7-3 and TRBJ2-6; 9 bases align to TRBD1. Germline trimming cut 2 bases from V and 0 bases from J; bases unmatched to any gene: 11. Germline V gene lookup returns CDR1 SGHTA and CDR2 FQGTGA. CDR3 length: 20 residues.

This clone was detected a few times. This chain links TRBV30 with TRBJ2-7; 7 nucleotides agree with TRBD1. The CDR3 loop spans 14 amino acids. J gave up 1 base and V 3 bases, and 6 bases lay outside the gene matches. Germline V gives CDR1 GTSNPN, CDR2 SVGIG (reference sequence). The CDR3 DNA is TGTGCCTGGAGCCCCGGGACAGCTTCCTACGAGCAGTACTTC. Residues: CAWSPGTASYEQYF.

V usage is TRBV5-1 and J usage is TRBJ2-3; TRBD1 aligns across 10 bases. The junction had 6 bases not matched to a gene; V was cut back by 2 bases and J by 6 bases. This CDR3 has 15 residues. Germline V gene sequence: CDR1 SGHRS, CDR2 YFSETQ. The CDR3 is CASSFGTGDGDTQYF. DNA for the CDR3: TGCGCCAGCAGCTTTGGGACAGGGGATGGGGATACGCAGTATTTT.

This CDR3 is CASSSGAHTDTQYF. For the CDR3, the DNA is TGTGCCAGCAGCTCAGGGGCCCACACAGATACGCAGTATTTT. The rearrangement uses TRBV7-3 and TRBJ2-3, with D possibly matching TRBD1 (6 bases). V was clipped by 4 bases and J by 2 bases, with 10 bases between them. Germline CDR1 reads SGHTA; CDR2 reads FQGTGA. This CDR3 has 14 amino acids.

The chain uses TRBV5-6 and TRBJ1-5; tentatively, D is TRBD1 (6 bases). Germline V CDR1 and CDR2: SGHDT, YYEEEE. V was cut by 5 bases and J by 0 bases, with 12 bases left in between. The CDR3 is 15 residues long. As DNA, the CDR3 is TGTGCCAGCAGAAAAGGACAGTTTAGCAATCAGCCCCAGCATTTT. Protein product: CASRKGQFSNQPQHF.

The CDR3 sequence is CATSRKRSGQGISEAFF. CDR3 coding DNA: TGTGCCACCAGCAGGAAGAGGTCCGGACAGGGTATATCTGAAGCTTTCTTT. This chain joins TRBV15 and TRBJ1-1; 8 nucleotides agree with TRBD1. The V and J ends lost 3 bases and 6 bases, in that order; junction bases with no gene match: 15. This CDR3 region has 17 residues. CDR1 LNHNV and CDR2 YYDKDF come from the germline V gene (reference sequence).

This rearrangement joins TRBV10-2 to TRBJ2-3; a possible D gene is TRBD2 (6 bases). The CDR3 extends over 13 amino acids. Trimming took off 5 bases at V and 2 bases at J, with 8 bases between the two ends. CDR1 WSHSY and CDR2 SAAADI come from the germline V gene. The CDR3 loop reads CASSWRVTDTQYF. CDR3 nucleotides: TGCGCCAGCAGTTGGAGGGTCACAGATACGCAGTATTTT.

For this clone: A read error may produce the germline difference seen at one junction end. J is TRBJ2-3 and V is TRBV7-9, with a possible D match to TRBD2 (7 bases). The CDR3 sequence is 15 residues long. The germline gives CDR1 SEHNR, CDR2 FQNEAQ (reference sequence). The CDR3 DNA sequence: TGTTCCAGCAGCTTAAAGGGGGGGTCCACAGATACGCAGTATTTT. This translates into CSSSLKGGSTDTQYF.

The chain recombines TRBV11-1 with TRBJ1-1; 9 bases match TRBD1. Germline V CDR1 and CDR2: SGHAT, FQDESV (reference sequence). The CDR3 spans 15 residues. Trimming at V came to 5 bases and at J to 1 base, leaving 5 bases not matched to a gene. The DNA of the CDR3 is TGTGCCAGCAGCATCCGGGACAGGGCGAACACTGAAGCTTTCTTT. Its protein product is CASSIRDRANTEAFF.

This clone was observed once. The V and J genes are TRBV7-2 and TRBJ1-4; possible D gene TRBD1, 5 bases. V dropped 6 bases and J dropped 7 bases, with 15 bases sitting between them. There are 14 residues in the CDR3. The germline gives CDR1 SGHTA, CDR2 FQGNSA. The DNA for the CDR3 is TGTGCCAGCAGAGACCAGGGAAGGGGTGAAAAACTGTTTTTT. Translated, it gives CASRDQGRGEKLFF.

The gene calls are TRBV9 and TRBJ1-5; tentative D call: TRBD1 (6 bases). This CDR3 region has 15 residues. The germline V gene encodes CDR1 SGDLS and CDR2 YYNGEE. The ends were cut back, 0 bases at V and 6 bases at J, with 13 bases in the middle. As DNA, the CDR3 is TGTGCCAGCAGCGTAGGCGACAGGTCCGGTCAGCCCCAGCATTTT. Translating gives CASSVGDRSGQPQHF.